The T cell receptor beta chain under discussion was sequenced for a study of blood T cell repertoires in COVID-19. Study at large: Researchers got acute and convalescent COVID-19 samples from the United States, Italy and Spain. Sources were T cells, B-cell-depleted T cells, or PBMCs; the material itself was cDNA or gDNA.

The CDR3 runs to 15 residues. CDR1 MDHEN and CDR2 SYDVKM come from the germline V gene. After removal of 2 bases from V and 4 bases from J, the junction contained 7 bases not matched to a gene. The table came from immunoSEQ multiplex PCR; TCRdb's copy has only in-frame clones and leaves some out. The data show almost 250,000 clones, about 88% seen once. Those enrolled, adults aged roughly 18 to 100 years, came from about two dozen US areas. Symptom resolution, clearance, or two negative PCRs marked the recovered donors of Cohort 3. Material for sequencing was PBMCs or T cells enriched from blood (not recorded which). This chain links TRBV28 with TRBJ1-2; 7 nucleotides match TRBD1. The receptor comes from a woman aged 50 to 60 who had recovered from COVID-19. CDR3 bases: TGTGCCAGCAGTTTAGGGACCGGGACAGTCTATGGCTACACCTTC. Translation gives CASSLGTGTVYGYTF.